The 13 T cell receptor beta chains in this list originate from one sample, sequenced in a study of metastatic and nonmetastatic thyroid tumors. Every patient underwent thyroid surgery untreated. TCRdb reprocessed the PCR reads using MiXCR. The data contain some 15,000 clones, about 26% of them singletons. The specimen sequenced was blood. These receptors were taken from a male donor with papillary thyroid cancer or a benign thyroid nodule (not recorded which). Some clones in this sample may be carry-over from other donors' samples.

The V gene is TRBV30, the J gene TRBJ1-1, with D possibly matching TRBD1 (5 bases). This CDR3 is built from 11 residues. Germline loops: CDR1 GTSNPN, CDR2 SVGIG (reference sequence). Trimming removed 5 bases from V and 6 bases from J, with 10 bases in between. The CDR3: CAWVRQPEAFF. The CDR3 coding sequence is TGTGCCTGGGTTCGACAGCCTGAAGCTTTCTTT.

The rearrangement joins TRBV11-2 to TRBJ2-2; the match to TRBD1 covers 8 bases. The J segment lost 6 bases and the V segment lost 5 bases, leaving 8 bases of the junction unmatched. The CDR3 covers 15 residues. Germline CDR1 reads SGHAT; CDR2 reads FQNNGV. The CDR3 region has the DNA TGTGCCAGCAGCCCAAGGGGACAGGTACCCGGGGAGCTGTTTTTT. Translation: CASSPRGQVPGELFF.

This clone was seen many times. The V and J genes are TRBV2 and TRBJ1-4; D is unclear. The germline gives CDR1 SNHLY, CDR2 FYNNEI. The CDR3 covers 15 residues. Trimming pared 3 bases from V and 4 bases from J, leaving 12 bases between. CDR3: CASSDPKGINEKLFF. The DNA of the CDR3 is TGTGCCAGCAGTGACCCGAAGGGCATTAATGAAAAACTGTTTTTT.

CDR3: CSARLTNSNEQFF. CDR3 bases: TGCAGTGCTAGACTGACAAACTCCAATGAGCAGTTCTTC. The chain joins TRBV20-1 to TRBJ2-1; no clear D. V was pared by 2 bases and J by 6 bases, with 11 bases between. CDR3 length equals 13 residues. Germline CDR1 and CDR2: DFQATT and SNEGSKA (reference sequence).

By share, this clone counts as medium-sized. The CDR3 loop is CASSELSGSSYNEQFF. CDR3 in DNA: TGCGCCAGCAGTGAGTTAAGCGGCAGCTCCTACAATGAGCAGTTCTTC. This chain joins TRBV10-2 and TRBJ2-1, with a tentative D call TRBD2 (5 bases). V lost 1 base to trimming and J lost 0 bases, with 10 bases between them. The CDR3 loop spans 16 amino acids. Germline CDR1 reads WSHSY; CDR2 reads SAAADI.

There are many counts of this clone. The rearrangement links TRBV24-1 to TRBJ2-5; D not resolved. This CDR3 comprises 16 residues. The germline V gene encodes CDR1 KGHDR and CDR2 SFDVKD. Trimming shortened V by 1 base and J by 3 bases, and 14 bases separated the two germline ends. The CDR3 region is CATSDFDSLSKETQYF. CDR3 nucleotides: TGTGCCACCAGTGATTTTGATAGCCTATCCAAAGAGACCCAGTACTTC.

This clone counts as medium-sized. The genes are TRBV24-1 and TRBJ2-7, with 8 bases lining up with TRBD1. CDR3 length: 15 amino acids. The V gene end was trimmed by 4 bases and the J gene end by 3 bases; junction bases not matched to a gene: 7. Germline loops: CDR1 KGHDR, CDR2 SFDVKD. The CDR3 sequence: CATSESTGEDYEQYF. For the CDR3, the DNA is TGTGCCACCAGTGAATCGACAGGGGAGGACTACGAGCAGTACTTC.

In its sample, this clone was seen many times. This chain joins TRBV20-1 and TRBJ2-2, with 7 bases fitting TRBD2. The germline CDR1 and CDR2 sequences are DFQATT and SNEGSKA (reference sequence). There are 15 residues in the CDR3. J was trimmed by 5 bases and V by 1 base; bases with no gene match: 7. The CDR3 is CSARGGGRGTGELFF. Written as DNA, the CDR3 is TGCAGTGCTAGAGGGGGAGGGCGCGGAACCGGGGAGCTGTTTTTT.

This clone was seen at least ten times. The rearrangement uses TRBV12-3 or TRBV12-4 and TRBJ2-1, with a possible D match to TRBD1 (6 bases). Trimming cost V 5 bases and J 4 bases, with 15 bases left between them. CDR3 length: 15 amino acids. The CDR3 spells CASSKSGTRYNEQFF. The CDR3 region has the DNA TGTGCCAGCAGTAAGTCCGGGACAAGGTACAATGAGCAGTTCTTC.

In this sample, this clone turned up many times. This chain connects TRBV6-2 or TRBV6-3 to TRBJ2-2; D remains ambiguous. The germline CDR1 and CDR2 sequences are MNHEY and SVGEGT. V was cut by 7 bases and J by 2 bases, with 11 bases left in between. This CDR3 contains 14 residues. The CDR3 loop is CASNKGSNTGELFF. Here the CDR3 DNA reads TGTGCCAGCAATAAGGGTTCCAACACCGGGGAGCTGTTTTTT.

This clone came up many times. The chain links TRBV24-1 to TRBJ1-4; 10 nucleotides align to TRBD1. The V gene's germline CDR1 is KGHDR and CDR2 SFDVKD. CDR3 length: 14 residues. Trimming cost V 9 bases and J 6 bases; bases outside gene matches: 6. The CDR3 bases are TGTGCCACCTCGACCGGGACAGGGGATGAAAAACTGTTTTTT. This codes for CATSTGTGDEKLFF.

In its sample, this clone ranks as medium-sized. In nucleotides, the CDR3 is TGCAGTGCGGGGGGACTAGCGGGGGACCCCTACAATGAGCAGTTCTTC. This gives the protein CSAGGLAGDPYNEQFF. The V gene is TRBV20-1, the J gene TRBJ2-1, with TRBD2 matching over 14 bases. Germline V lookup: CDR1 DFQATT, CDR2 SNEGSKA (reference sequence). CDR3 length equals 16 residues. Germline trimming cut 6 bases from V and 2 bases from J; bases unmatched to any gene: 6.

As concerns this clone: The junction departs from germline at one end; a sequencing error may be responsible. The rearrangement links TRBV11-2 to TRBJ2-2; either TRBD1 or TRBD2 may fit D (6 bases each). CDR1 is SGHAT and CDR2 is FQNNGV in the germline V gene. There are 15 residues in the CDR3. CDR3 amino acids: CASSGGRGNTGALFF. The CDR3 nucleotides read TGTGCCAGCAGCGGGGGGCGTGGTAACACCGGGGCGCTGTTTTTT.